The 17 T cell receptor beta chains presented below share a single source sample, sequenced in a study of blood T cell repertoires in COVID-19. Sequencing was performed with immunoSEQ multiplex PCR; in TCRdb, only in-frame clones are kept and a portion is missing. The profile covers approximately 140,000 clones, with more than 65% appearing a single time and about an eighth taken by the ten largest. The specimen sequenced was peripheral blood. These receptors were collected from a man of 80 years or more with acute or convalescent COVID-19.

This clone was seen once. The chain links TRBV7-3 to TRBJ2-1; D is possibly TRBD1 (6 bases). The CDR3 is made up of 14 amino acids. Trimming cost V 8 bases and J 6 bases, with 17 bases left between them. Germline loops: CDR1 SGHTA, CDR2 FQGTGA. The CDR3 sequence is CASSSPGQGNEQFF. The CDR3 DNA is TGTGCCAGCTCGTCCCCGGGACAAGGCAATGAGCAGTTCTTC.

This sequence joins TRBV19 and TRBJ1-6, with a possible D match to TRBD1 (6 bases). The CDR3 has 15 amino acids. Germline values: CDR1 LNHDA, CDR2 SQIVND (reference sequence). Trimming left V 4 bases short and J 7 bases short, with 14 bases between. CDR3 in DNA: TGTGCCAGTAGTAGCATCGGACAGCAGAATTCACCCCTCCACTTT. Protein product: CASSSIGQQNSPLHF.

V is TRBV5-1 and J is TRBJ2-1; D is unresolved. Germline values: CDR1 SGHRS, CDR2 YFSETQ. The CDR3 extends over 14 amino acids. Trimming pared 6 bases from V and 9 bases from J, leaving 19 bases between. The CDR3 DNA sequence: TGCGCCAGCACATCAGACGTCTTGACAAGTGAGCAGTTCTTC. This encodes CASTSDVLTSEQFF.

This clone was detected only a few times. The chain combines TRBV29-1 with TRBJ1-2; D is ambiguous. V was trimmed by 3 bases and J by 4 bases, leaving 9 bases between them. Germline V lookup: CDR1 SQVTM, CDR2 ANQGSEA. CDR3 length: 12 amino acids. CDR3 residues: CSVEQRTYGYTF. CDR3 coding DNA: TGCAGCGTTGAGCAGCGGACCTATGGCTACACCTTC.

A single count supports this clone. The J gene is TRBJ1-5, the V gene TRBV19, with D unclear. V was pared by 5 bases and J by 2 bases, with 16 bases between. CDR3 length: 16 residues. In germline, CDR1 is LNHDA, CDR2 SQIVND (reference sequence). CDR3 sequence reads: CASSPFPRQGNQPQHF. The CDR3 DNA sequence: TGTGCCAGTAGTCCCTTCCCCCGGCAGGGCAATCAGCCCCAGCATTTT.

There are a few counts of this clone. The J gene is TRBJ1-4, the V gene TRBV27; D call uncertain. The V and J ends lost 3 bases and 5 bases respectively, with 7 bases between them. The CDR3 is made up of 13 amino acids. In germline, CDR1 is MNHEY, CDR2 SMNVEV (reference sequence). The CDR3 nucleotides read TGTGCCAGCAGTTTCCGGGTCAATGAAAAACTGTTTTTT. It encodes CASSFRVNEKLFF.

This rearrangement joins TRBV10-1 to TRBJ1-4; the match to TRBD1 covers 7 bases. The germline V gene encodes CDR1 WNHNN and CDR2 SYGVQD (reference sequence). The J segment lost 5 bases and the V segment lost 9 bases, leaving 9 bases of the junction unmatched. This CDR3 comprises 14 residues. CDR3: CASEGSRGNEKLFF. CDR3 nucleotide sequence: TGCGCCAGTGAGGGGTCCAGGGGGAATGAAAAACTGTTTTTT.

In DNA form, the CDR3 reads TGTGCCAGCAGCTTACACATGAACACTGAAGCTTTCTTT. Translation: CASSLHMNTEAFF. This chain joins TRBV7-3 and TRBJ1-1, with D unclear. The CDR3 runs to 13 residues. The V and J ends lost 2 bases and 0 bases respectively, with 4 bases between them. Per germline, CDR1 SGHTA and CDR2 FQGTGA.

The CDR3 reads CATSGPSPAGVSDTQYF. CDR3 nucleotide sequence: TGTGCCACCAGTGGTCCCTCCCCGGCGGGAGTTTCAGATACGCAGTATTTT. This chain joins TRBV24-1 and TRBJ2-3; 7 nucleotides align to TRBD2. Germline-derived CDR1 and CDR2 are KGHDR and SFDVKD. There are 17 residues in the CDR3. The V and J ends lost 5 bases and 4 bases, in that order; junction bases with no gene match: 14.

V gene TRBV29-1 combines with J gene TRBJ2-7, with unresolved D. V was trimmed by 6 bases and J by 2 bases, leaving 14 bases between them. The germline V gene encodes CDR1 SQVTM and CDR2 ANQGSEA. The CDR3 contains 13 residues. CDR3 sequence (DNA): TGCAGCGTAAAAATCGGCACTACCTACGAGCAGTACTTC. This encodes CSVKIGTTYEQYF.

Written as DNA, the CDR3 is TGTGCCAGCAGCACGACTAGCGGGGCCGCCTACGAGCAGTACTTC. This gives the protein CASSTTSGAAYEQYF. The chain uses TRBV5-6 and TRBJ2-7, with 11 bases identical to TRBD2. V dropped 4 bases and J dropped 2; count of bases not matched to a gene: 5. This CDR3 has 15 amino acids. The germline V gene has CDR1 SGHDT and CDR2 YYEEEE.

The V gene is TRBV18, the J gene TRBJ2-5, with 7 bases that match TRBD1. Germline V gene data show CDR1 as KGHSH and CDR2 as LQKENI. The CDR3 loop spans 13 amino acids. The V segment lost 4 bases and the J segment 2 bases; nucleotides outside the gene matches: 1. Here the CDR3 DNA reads TGTGCCAGCTCACTGGGACAGCAAGAGACCCAGTACTTC. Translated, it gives CASSLGQQETQYF.

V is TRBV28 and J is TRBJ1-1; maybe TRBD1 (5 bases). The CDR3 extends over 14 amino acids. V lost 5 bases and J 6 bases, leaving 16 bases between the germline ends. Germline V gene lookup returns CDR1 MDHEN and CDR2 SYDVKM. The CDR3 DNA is TGTGCCAGCAGTCCCCTGGCCAGGGTAGCTGAAGCTTTCTTT. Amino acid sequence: CASSPLARVAEAFF.

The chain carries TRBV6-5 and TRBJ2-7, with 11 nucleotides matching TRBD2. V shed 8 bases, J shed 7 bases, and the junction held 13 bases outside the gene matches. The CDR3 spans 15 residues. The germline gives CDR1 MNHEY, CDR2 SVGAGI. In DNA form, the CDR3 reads TGTGCCAGCCTTTTAGGGACTAGCGGAGTCCGAGAGCAGTACTTC. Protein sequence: CASLLGTSGVREQYF.

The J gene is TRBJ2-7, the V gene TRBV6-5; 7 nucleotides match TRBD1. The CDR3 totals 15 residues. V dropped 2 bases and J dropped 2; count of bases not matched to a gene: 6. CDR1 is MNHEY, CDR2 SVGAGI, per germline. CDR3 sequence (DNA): TGTGCCAGCAGTTACCCGAAGGGACAGACCTACGAGCAGTACTTC. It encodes CASSYPKGQTYEQYF.

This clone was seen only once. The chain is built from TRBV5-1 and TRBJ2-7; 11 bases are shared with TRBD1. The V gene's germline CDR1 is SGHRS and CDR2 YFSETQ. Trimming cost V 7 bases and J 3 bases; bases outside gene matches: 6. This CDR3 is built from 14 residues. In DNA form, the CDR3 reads TGCGCCAGCGGAGGGACAGGGGGGAACTACGAGCAGTACTTC. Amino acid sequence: CASGGTGGNYEQYF.

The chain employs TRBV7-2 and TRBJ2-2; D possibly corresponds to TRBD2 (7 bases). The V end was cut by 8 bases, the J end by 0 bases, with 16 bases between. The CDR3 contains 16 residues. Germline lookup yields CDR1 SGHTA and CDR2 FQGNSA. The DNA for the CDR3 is TGTGCCAGCCCTGGGGGGGGCAGGGCGAACACCGGGGAGCTGTTTTTT. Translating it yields CASPGGGRANTGELFF.